The present T cell receptor (beta chain) was sequenced within a study of cytomegalovirus exposure and HLA in healthy donors. General observations from the study: The tendency of first-cohort TCR clusters to co-occur in the roughly 120 validation repertoires was the finding of a later analysis. Among TCR sequences, most were rare, though some public TCRs appeared in many donors.

Remarks on this clone: Its antigen remains unidentified.

Sequencing used immunoSEQ multiplex PCR; TCRdb keeps in-frame clones, though not all of them. This table has roughly 120,000 clones, about nine tenths appearing once. V was shortened by 5 bases and J by 2 bases, with 13 bases between the two germline ends. The CDR3 length is 14 residues. Germline lookup yields CDR1 SGHRS and CDR2 YFSETQ. The chain links TRBV5-1 to TRBJ1-1, with a tentative D call TRBD1 (5 bases). The sample consisted of PBMCs. This TCR was recovered from a man aged 18 to 35 in good health and CMV-seronegative. The CDR3 nucleotides are TGCGCCAGCAGTTGGGGCCTAACAAACACTGAAGCTTTCTTT. Translation: CASSWGLTNTEAFF.